This T cell receptor beta chain was sequenced during a study of T cells in Graves' hyperthyroidism and ophthalmopathy. RNA transcripts gave rise to amplified TCR beta CDR3 regions. Initially, a first-round RT-PCR of the TCR CDR3 employed the HTBI primer set. TCRdb re-derived calls from the multiplex PCR reads in MiXCR, one entry per CDR3 protein. Of approximately 490,000 distinct CDR3 sequences detected, roughly 23% appear once; the ten largest clones hold about half. This clonotype was recorded a few times. Its antigen is unknown. Findings and limits, study-wide: Researchers found most expanded thyroid clonotypes above 0.001 in blood as well.

Trimming at V came to 6 bases and at J to 7 bases, leaving 12 bases not matched to a gene. The CDR3 sequence is 15 residues long. Germline-derived CDR1 and CDR2 are MNHNS and SASEGT. What was sequenced was blood. The chain carries TRBV6-1 and TRBJ2-1; 7 bases map to TRBD1. This sequence was found in a woman in her seventies with Graves' ophthalmopathy. This CDR3 reads CASSRPGQRLNEQFF. The CDR3 region has the DNA TGTGCCAGCAGCCGGCCGGGACAGCGTTTAAATGAGCAGTTCTTC.